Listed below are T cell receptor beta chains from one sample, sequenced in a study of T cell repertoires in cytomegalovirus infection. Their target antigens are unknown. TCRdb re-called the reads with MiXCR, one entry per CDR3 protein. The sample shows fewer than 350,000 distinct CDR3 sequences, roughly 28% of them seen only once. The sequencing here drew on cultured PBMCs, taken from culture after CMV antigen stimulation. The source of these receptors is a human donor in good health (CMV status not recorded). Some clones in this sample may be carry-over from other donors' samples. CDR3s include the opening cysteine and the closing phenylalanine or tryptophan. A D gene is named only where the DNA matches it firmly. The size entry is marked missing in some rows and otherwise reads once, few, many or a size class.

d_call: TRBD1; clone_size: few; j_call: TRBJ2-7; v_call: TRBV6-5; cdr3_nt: TGTGCCAGCAGTTACCCGGGACAGGGGGTCTACGAGCAGTACTTC; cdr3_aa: CASSYPGQGVYEQYF
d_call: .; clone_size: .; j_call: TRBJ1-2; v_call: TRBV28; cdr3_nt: TGTGCCAGCAGTCTTGGGGTTCGCTACACCTTC; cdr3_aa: CASSLGVRYTF
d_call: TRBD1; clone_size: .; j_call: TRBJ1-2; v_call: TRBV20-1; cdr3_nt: TGCAGTGCCCCGGGACAGGGGATGGACTATGGCTACACCTTC; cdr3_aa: CSAPGQGMDYGYTF
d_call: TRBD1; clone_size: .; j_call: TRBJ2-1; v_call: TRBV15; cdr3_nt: TGTGCCACCAGCAGGGACAGGGGCCGGACTGTGGGCGATGAGCAGTTCTTC; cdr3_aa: CATSRDRGRTVGDEQFF
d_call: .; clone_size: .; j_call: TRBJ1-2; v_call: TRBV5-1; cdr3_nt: TGCGCCAGCAGCTTGGGAGGGATCGGTGGCTATGGCTACACCTTC; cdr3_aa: CASSLGGIGGYGYTF
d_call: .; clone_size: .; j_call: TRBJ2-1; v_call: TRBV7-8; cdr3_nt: TGTGCCAGCAGCTCCGTTCCCGCGAGGAATGAGCAGTTCTTC; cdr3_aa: CASSSVPARNEQFF
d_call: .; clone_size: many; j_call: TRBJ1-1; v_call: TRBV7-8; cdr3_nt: TGTGCCAGCAGGAGAACAACTACAGAGGCCACTGAAGCTTTCTTT; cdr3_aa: CASRRTTTEATEAFF
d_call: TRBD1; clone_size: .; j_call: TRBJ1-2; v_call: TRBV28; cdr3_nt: TGTGCCAGCAGCGGGACAGGGAGGGGTGGCTACACCTTC; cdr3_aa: CASSGTGRGGYTF
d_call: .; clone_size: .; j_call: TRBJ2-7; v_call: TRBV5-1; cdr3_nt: TGCGCCAGCAGCTTGGATAACGGGGGACGCGCCTACGAGCAGTACTTC; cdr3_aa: CASSLDNGGRAYEQYF
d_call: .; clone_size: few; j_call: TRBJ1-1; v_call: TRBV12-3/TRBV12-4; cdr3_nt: TGTGCCAGCCCCCTTGAGGGGGGTGTCATGAACACTGAAGCTTTCTTT; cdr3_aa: CASPLEGGVMNTEAFF
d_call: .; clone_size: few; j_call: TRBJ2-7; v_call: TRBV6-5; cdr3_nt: TGTGCCAGCAGTCCAGACTGGTCGAGCTACGAGCAGTACTTC; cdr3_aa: CASSPDWSSYEQYF
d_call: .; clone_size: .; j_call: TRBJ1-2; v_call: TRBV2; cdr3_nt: TGTGCCAGCAGTGAATGGGCAGGGACCTATGGCTACACCTTC; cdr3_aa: CASSEWAGTYGYTF
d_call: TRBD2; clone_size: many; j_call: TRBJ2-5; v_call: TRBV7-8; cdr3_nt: TGTGCCAGCAGACCCCCGGGGGGGGTTTGGGAGACCCAGTACTTC; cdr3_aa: CASRPPGGVWETQYF
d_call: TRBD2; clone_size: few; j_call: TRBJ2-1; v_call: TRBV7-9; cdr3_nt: TGTGCCAGCAGCTCAAGGACTAGCGGGTCCAATGAGCAGTTCTTC; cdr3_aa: CASSSRTSGSNEQFF
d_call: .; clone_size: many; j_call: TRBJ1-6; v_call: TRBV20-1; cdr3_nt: TGCAGTGCTAGTCGGCGAGTTGGCTCCTATAATTCACCCCTCCACTTT; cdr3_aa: CSASRRVGSYNSPLHF
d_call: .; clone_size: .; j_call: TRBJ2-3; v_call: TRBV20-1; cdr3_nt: TGCAGTGCTAGAGCGGGGCAGGAAATCACAGATACGCAGTATTTT; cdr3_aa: CSARAGQEITDTQYF
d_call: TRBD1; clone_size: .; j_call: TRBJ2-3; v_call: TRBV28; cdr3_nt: TGTGCCAGCAGTCGGACAGGGGGCCGGATCACAGATACGCAGTATTTT; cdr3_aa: CASSRTGGRITDTQYF
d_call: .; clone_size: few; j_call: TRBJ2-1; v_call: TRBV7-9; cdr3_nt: TGTGCCAGCAGCCTCGGACTGCTTGGAATCATCAATGAGCAGTTCTTC; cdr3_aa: CASSLGLLGIINEQFF
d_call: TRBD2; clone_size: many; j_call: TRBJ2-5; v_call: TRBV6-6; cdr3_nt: TGTGCCAGCACCGAAATACTAGCGGCTGGGGAGACCCAGTACTTC; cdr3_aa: CASTEILAAGETQYF
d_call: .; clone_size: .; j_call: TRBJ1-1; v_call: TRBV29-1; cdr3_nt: TGCAGCGTTGAAGGGGGGAATGTGGCTGAAGCTTTCTTT; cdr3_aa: CSVEGGNVAEAFF
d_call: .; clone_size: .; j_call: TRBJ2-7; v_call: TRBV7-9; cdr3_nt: TGTGCCAGCAGCTCCGGGACGGTGACCTACGAGCAGTACTTC; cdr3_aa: CASSSGTVTYEQYF
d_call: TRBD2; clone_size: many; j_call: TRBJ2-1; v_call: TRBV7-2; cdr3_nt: TGTGCCAGCAGCTTCGCGGGAGGGGGCAATGAGCAGTTCTTC; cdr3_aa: CASSFAGGGNEQFF
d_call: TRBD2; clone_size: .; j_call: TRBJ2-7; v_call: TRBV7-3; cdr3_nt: TGTGCCAGCAGCCTCAGCGGGGGGGCCCGAGAGCAGTACTTC; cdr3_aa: CASSLSGGAREQYF
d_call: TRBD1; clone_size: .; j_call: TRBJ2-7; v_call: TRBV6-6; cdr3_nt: TGTGCCAGCAGTTACTTCCCGGGACAGGGTTACGAGCAGTACTTC; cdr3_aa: CASSYFPGQGYEQYF
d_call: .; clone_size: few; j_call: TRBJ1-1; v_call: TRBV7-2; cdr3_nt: TGTGCCAGCAGCTTGCCGAGTGCCCTCCGGGCTTTCTTT; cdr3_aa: CASSLPSALRAFF
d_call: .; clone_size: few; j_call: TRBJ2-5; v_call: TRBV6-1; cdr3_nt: TGTGCCAGCAGTGACCCCCGAGGAGTAAGCCAAGAGACCCAGTACTTC; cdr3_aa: CASSDPRGVSQETQYF
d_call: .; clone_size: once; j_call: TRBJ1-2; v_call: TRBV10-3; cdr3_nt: TGTGCCATCAGTGGGACGGACGGCAGCTATGGCTACACCTTC; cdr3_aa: CAISGTDGSYGYTF
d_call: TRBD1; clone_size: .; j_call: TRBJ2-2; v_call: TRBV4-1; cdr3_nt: TGCGCCAGCAGCCCCCATCCCTTAGGACAGGGGGCGGGAACCGGGGAGCTGTTTTTT; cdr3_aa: CASSPHPLGQGAGTGELFF
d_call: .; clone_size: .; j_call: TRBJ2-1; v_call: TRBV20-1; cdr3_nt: TGCAGTGCTAGAGATCTAGGAAGGAACTCCTACAATGAGCAGTTCTTC; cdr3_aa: CSARDLGRNSYNEQFF
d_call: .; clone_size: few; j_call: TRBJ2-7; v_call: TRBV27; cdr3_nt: TGTGCCAGCAGTACCCTGGGGGTCTCCTACGAGCAGTACTTC; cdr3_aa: CASSTLGVSYEQYF
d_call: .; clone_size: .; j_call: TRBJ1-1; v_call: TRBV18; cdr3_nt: TGTGCCAGCTCAAAGACGGGCGAAGGAGCTTTCTTT; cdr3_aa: CASSKTGEGAFF
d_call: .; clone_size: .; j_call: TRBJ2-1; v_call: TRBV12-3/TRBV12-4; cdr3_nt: TGTGCCAGCAGTTTAGACGCTAGCGGAGGGGGTGAGCAGTTATTC; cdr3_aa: CASSLDASGGGEQLF
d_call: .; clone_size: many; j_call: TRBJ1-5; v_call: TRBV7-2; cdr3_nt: TGTGCCAGCAGCTTAGGGGGGGTCGGTCAGCCCCAGCATTTT; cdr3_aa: CASSLGGVGQPQHF
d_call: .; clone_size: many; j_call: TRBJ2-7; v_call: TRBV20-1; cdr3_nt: TGCAGTGCCGACCAGGCTTACGAGCAGTACTTC; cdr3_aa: CSADQAYEQYF
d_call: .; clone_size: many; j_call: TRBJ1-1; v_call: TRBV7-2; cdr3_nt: TGTGCCAGCAGCTTTTCTGCTCAGACTGAAGCTTTCTTT; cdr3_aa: CASSFSAQTEAFF